The clone carrying this TCR beta chain was seen a handful of times. This sample stems from a study of blood T cell repertoires in COVID-19. Study background: Collection of acute and convalescent COVID-19 samples took place in the United States, Italy and Spain. Sources were T cells, B-cell-depleted T cells, or PBMCs; the material itself was cDNA or gDNA.

This CDR3 has 14 amino acids. V was pared by 3 bases and J by 0 bases, with 3 bases of the junction left unmatched. Germline loops: CDR1 SGHRS, CDR2 YFSETQ. The table came from immunoSEQ multiplex PCR; TCRdb's copy has only in-frame clones and leaves some out. The sample holds about 150,000 clones; 75% to 90% are singletons and the top ten take about 15%. V gene TRBV5-1 combines with J gene TRBJ2-7, with 7 bases lining up with TRBD1. This receptor was taken from a woman in her 40s with acute or convalescent COVID-19. Source material: peripheral blood. The CDR3 sequence: CASSWGTASYEQYF. CDR3 nucleotides: TGCGCCAGCAGCTGGGGGACAGCCTCCTACGAGCAGTACTTC.